The 32 T cell receptor beta chains reported below all come from one sample, sequenced in a study of T cells in localized non-small cell lung cancer. Some clones are missing from TCRdb's copy, which holds only in-frame ones; the method was immunoSEQ multiplex PCR. The sample has around 94,000 clones, about 91% seen once. The sample consisted of peripheral blood, taken before any cancer treatment. The receptors were gathered from a man between 40 and 70 years old with stage I squamous cell lung carcinoma.

The sample holds one count of this clone. The chain employs TRBV6-6 and TRBJ2-7; D might be TRBD1 (6 bases). The CDR3 runs to 15 residues. The V end lost 0 bases, the J end lost 3 bases, and 12 bases lay between the germline ends. Germline CDR1 is MNHNY and CDR2 is SVGAGI (reference sequence). The CDR3 loop is CASSYSSGRGYEQYF. In DNA, the CDR3 is TGTGCCAGCAGTTACTCGTCCGGCAGGGGCTACGAGCAGTACTTC.

The rearrangement joins TRBV6-4 to TRBJ2-1; TRBD1 matches 7 bases. The CDR3 has 15 residues. In germline, CDR1 is MRHNA, CDR2 SNTAGT. The J segment lost 4 bases and the V segment lost 2 bases, leaving 5 bases of the junction unmatched. CDR3: CASSDTPGQYNEQFF. In DNA form, the CDR3 reads TGTGCCAGCAGTGACACACCGGGACAGTACAATGAGCAGTTCTTC.

The DNA of the CDR3 is TGTGCCAGCAGTTTATACAAGGGCACCGGGGAGCTGTTTTTT. This gives the protein CASSLYKGTGELFF. This sequence joins TRBV28 and TRBJ2-2; no reliable D call. V was trimmed by 1 base and J by 4 bases, leaving 7 bases between them. This CDR3 comprises 14 residues. Germline CDR1 MDHEN, CDR2 SYDVKM. Full variable domain (missing parts from reference TRBV28 and TRBJ2-2): DVKVTQSSRYLVKRTGEKVFLECVQDMDHENMFWYRQDPGLGLRLIYFSYDVKMKEKGDIPEGYSVSREKKERFSLILESASTNQTSMYLCASSLYKGTGELFFGEGSRLTVL.

The rearrangement joins TRBV6-6 to TRBJ2-2, with D maybe TRBD1 (5 bases). CDR1 and CDR2 from the germline V gene are MNHNY and SVGAGI (reference sequence). V was shortened by 7 bases and J by 2 bases, with 8 bases between the two germline ends. The length of the CDR3 is 13 residues. In DNA, the CDR3 is TGTGCCAGCAAACAGGCAAACACCGGGGAGCTGTTTTTT. It specifies CASKQANTGELFF.

V gene TRBV19 combines with J gene TRBJ1-4; perhaps TRBD1 as D (6 bases). The CDR3 extends over 15 amino acids. V lost 4 bases, J lost 8 bases, and 17 bases lay in between. Germline lookup yields CDR1 LNHDA and CDR2 SQIVND (reference sequence). CDR3 sequence: CASSTGTKAEEKLFF. DNA for the CDR3: TGTGCCAGTAGTACGGGGACAAAGGCCGAGGAAAAACTGTTTTTT.

The V and J genes are TRBV7-8 and TRBJ1-5, with D unclear. The CDR3 contains 14 residues. CDR1 and CDR2 from the germline V gene are SGHVS and FQNEAQ. V was cut by 5 bases and J by 2 bases, with 10 bases left in between. CDR3 region: CASSPDSGNQPQHF. DNA for the CDR3: TGTGCCAGCAGCCCTGACTCTGGCAATCAGCCCCAGCATTTT.

The chain combines TRBV27 with TRBJ2-1; tentative D call: TRBD2 (6 bases). V was trimmed by 5 bases and J by 4 bases, leaving 12 bases between them. This CDR3 region has 14 residues. CDR1 and CDR2 from the germline V gene are MNHEY and SMNVEV (reference sequence). CDR3 residues: CASSRSSAYNEQFF. As DNA, the CDR3 is TGTGCCAGCAGTCGTTCTAGCGCGTACAATGAGCAGTTCTTC.

The CDR3 DNA sequence: TGCAGTGCCGCCATTGGGTTGGGGTACACCTTC. Protein product: CSAAIGLGYTF. This chain connects TRBV20-1 to TRBJ1-2; D unresolved. The CDR3 runs 11 residues. The V gene's germline CDR1 is DFQATT and CDR2 SNEGSKA (reference sequence). The ends were cut back, 6 bases at V and 11 bases at J, with 16 bases in the middle.

The CDR3 region has the DNA TGCGCCAGCAGCAGTCAACCTCCCTTAACTGAAGCTTTCTTT. This codes for CASSSQPPLTEAFF. V is TRBV5-1 and J is TRBJ1-1; D not certain. The V and J ends lost 4 bases and 5 bases respectively, with 15 bases between them. Germline lookup yields CDR1 SGHRS and CDR2 YFSETQ. The CDR3 has 14 amino acids.

V gene TRBV7-2 combines with J gene TRBJ1-2, with 11 positions matching TRBD1. CDR1 and CDR2 from the germline V gene are SGHTA and FQGNSA. Trimming took 5 bases from V and 14 from J; bases not matched to a gene: 19. The CDR3 has 16 amino acids. CDR3 sequence reads: CASSIYWTGTGGWVTF. In DNA, the CDR3 is TGTGCCAGCAGCATATACTGGACCGGGACAGGGGGTTGGGTTACCTTC.

This clone was observed a handful of times. J is TRBJ1-2 and V is TRBV7-9; D ambiguous. The germline V and J ends were trimmed by 5 bases and 1 base, with 8 bases remaining between them. CDR3 length: 13 amino acids. The germline V gene has CDR1 SEHNR and CDR2 FQNEAQ (reference sequence). The CDR3 DNA sequence: TGTGCCAGCAGCCCTGTCCTTAACTATGGCTACACCTTC. Its translation: CASSPVLNYGYTF. Looking up the rest from reference TRBV7-9 and TRBJ1-2 gives the full variable domain: DTGVSQNPRHKITKRGQNVTFRCDPISEHNRLYWYRQTLGQGPEFLTYFQNEAQLEKSRLLSDRFSAERPKGSFSTLEIQRTEQGDSAMYLCASSPVLNYGYTFGSGTRLTVV.

This clone occurred once. The chain carries TRBV28 and TRBJ1-2; D remains unclear. The CDR3 totals 12 residues. V dropped 8 bases and J dropped 2 bases, with 9 bases sitting between them. Per the germline V gene, CDR1 is MDHEN and CDR2 is SYDVKM. CDR3 in amino acids: CASLTGNYGYTF. Here the CDR3 DNA reads TGTGCCAGCCTGACGGGAAACTATGGCTACACCTTC.

This clone was seen only a few times. The chain links TRBV19 to TRBJ2-6; 8 bases fit TRBD1. J lost 1 base, V lost 6 bases, and 5 bases had no gene match. This CDR3 spans 16 amino acids. From germline, CDR1 is LNHDA and CDR2 SQIVND (reference sequence). In nucleotides, the CDR3 is TGTGCCAGTAGCGACAGGGGTCATTCTGGGGCCAACGTCCTGACTTTC. It codes for CASSDRGHSGANVLTF.

The rearrangement joins TRBV4-1 to TRBJ2-2; D possibly corresponds to TRBD1 (5 bases). This CDR3 is 14 amino acids long. CDR1 MGHRA and CDR2 YSYEKL come from the germline V gene. V dropped 1 base and J dropped 7 bases, with 10 bases sitting between them. The CDR3 bases are TGCGCCAGCAGCCAAGGTCAGGGCATCGGGGAGCTGTTTTTT. It yields the protein CASSQGQGIGELFF.

J is TRBJ2-7 and V is TRBV21-1. TRBV21-1 is a pseudogene locus. This CDR3 comprises 16 residues. CDR3 DNA sequence: TGTGCCAGCAGCATTTCCCCGGGACGGCTGACCTACGAGCAGTACTTC. This codes for CASSISPGRLTYEQYF.

The chain recombines TRBV5-1 with TRBJ1-5, with D possibly being TRBD1 (5 bases). V lost 4 bases and J 7 bases, leaving 18 bases between the germline ends. CDR3 length equals 15 residues. Germline values: CDR1 SGHRS, CDR2 YFSETQ. The CDR3 spells CASSPLGDWTQPQHF. DNA for the CDR3: TGCGCCAGCAGCCCCCTGGGGGATTGGACACAGCCCCAGCATTTT.

This clone has only a few counts. V usage is TRBV11-1 and J usage is TRBJ2-2; 7 nucleotides align to TRBD1. Germline-derived CDR1 and CDR2 are SGHAT and FQDESV (reference sequence). The length of the CDR3 is 14 residues. V was pared by 5 bases and J by 1 base, with 1 base of the junction left unmatched. In DNA form, the CDR3 reads TGTGCCAGCAGCCGGGACAGGAACACCGGGGAGCTGTTTTTT. It is translated as CASSRDRNTGELFF.

The CDR3 spells CASSRNMNTEAFF. The DNA of the CDR3 is TGTGCCAGCAGCCGAAACATGAACACTGAAGCTTTCTTT. The chain uses TRBV7-3 and TRBJ1-1, with no clear D. Germline CDR1 is SGHTA and CDR2 is FQGTGA. This CDR3 has 13 residues. Trimming removed 5 bases at V and 0 bases at J, with 7 bases between.

The chain links TRBV7-2 to TRBJ2-1; perhaps D is TRBD1 or TRBD2 (5 bases each). Trimming cost V 7 bases and J 6 bases, with 19 bases left between them. CDR3 length: 15 amino acids. Germline V gives CDR1 SGHTA, CDR2 FQGNSA. CDR3 loop: CASTPGRGIGNEQFF. CDR3 DNA: TGTGCCAGCACCCCGGGAAGGGGAATCGGCAATGAGCAGTTCTTC.

The genes are TRBV28 and TRBJ1-6; D is uncertain. V was cut by 3 bases and J by 12 bases, with 9 bases left in between. The CDR3 covers 12 residues. Germline V gives CDR1 MDHEN, CDR2 SYDVKM. Written as DNA, the CDR3 is TGTGCCAGCAGTTTTAGGAGGGAACCCCTCCACTTT. As protein: CASSFRREPLHF.

The rearrangement uses TRBV11-2 and TRBJ2-2; D not resolved. There are 13 residues in the CDR3. V dropped 3 bases and J dropped 7 bases, with 9 bases sitting between them. Germline V gene data show CDR1 as SGHAT and CDR2 as FQNNGV. Written as DNA, the CDR3 is TGTGCCAGCAGCTTCGACGAAGACGGGGAGCTGTTTTTT. Translation gives CASSFDEDGELFF.

The CDR3 DNA follows: TGCGCCAGCAGCCAATGGAGGAACTATGGCTACACCTTC. Its protein product is CASSQWRNYGYTF. V gene TRBV4-3 combines with J gene TRBJ1-2; D unresolved. The length of the CDR3 is 13 residues. Germline V gene sequence: CDR1 LGHNA, CDR2 YSLEER. V gave up 2 bases and J gave up 2 bases, with 6 bases separating them.

The V gene is TRBV4-1, the J gene TRBJ2-3, with TRBD1 matching 7 bases. J gave up 6 bases and V 0 bases, and 12 bases lay outside the gene matches. Germline loops: CDR1 MGHRA, CDR2 YSYEKL. This CDR3 has 17 residues. Here the CDR3 DNA reads TGCGCCAGCAGCCAAGAACGGGCCACCGGGACAGCGGATACGCAGTATTTT. It yields the protein CASSQERATGTADTQYF.

V and J are TRBV5-5 and TRBJ1-1; D is possibly TRBD1 (5 bases). The germline V gene has CDR1 SGHKS and CDR2 YYEKEE (reference sequence). The V and J ends lost 3 bases and 1 base respectively, with 13 bases between them. There are 15 residues in the CDR3. DNA for the CDR3: TGTGCCAGCAGCTGGATGACAGCCGGGAACACTGAAGCTTTCTTT. This sequence encodes CASSWMTAGNTEAFF.

The rearrangement joins TRBV6-5 to TRBJ2-7, with D perhaps TRBD1 (6 bases). The CDR3 contains 15 residues. CDR1 and CDR2 from the germline V gene are MNHEY and SVGAGI. V lost 5 bases to trimming and J lost 0 bases, with 14 bases between them. CDR3 nucleotide sequence: TGTGCCAGCAGTCTTGGACAGCAGTTCTCCTACGAGCAGTACTTC. Its translation is CASSLGQQFSYEQYF.

J is TRBJ2-3 and V is TRBV10-3; TRBD2 agrees at 8 bases. Germline V gives CDR1 ENHRY, CDR2 SYGVKD. The V and J ends lost 0 bases and 5 bases, in that order; junction bases with no gene match: 10. The CDR3 runs 17 residues. CDR3 region: CAISESKGLSGIDTQYF. In nucleotides, the CDR3 is TGTGCCATCAGTGAGTCGAAAGGTCTTAGCGGGATAGATACGCAGTATTTT.

J is TRBJ1-2 and V is TRBV4-1, with 9 bases matching TRBD1. Germline V gene data show CDR1 as MGHRA and CDR2 as YSYEKL. There are 15 residues in the CDR3. Trimming at V came to 3 bases and at J to 8 bases, leaving 10 bases not matched to a gene. CDR3 amino acids: CASSHPTGQGSGYTF. The CDR3 bases are TGCGCCAGCAGCCACCCAACAGGACAGGGGAGCGGCTACACCTTC.

V usage is TRBV18 and J usage is TRBJ2-2; 14 bases line up with TRBD2. The trim removed 2 bases at V and 6 bases at J, leaving 8 bases unmatched. Looked up from germline, CDR1 is KGHSH and CDR2 is LQKENI. The CDR3 runs 18 residues. CDR3 loop: CASSPKPGLAGDSGELFF. CDR3 bases: TGTGCCAGCTCACCAAAGCCGGGACTAGCGGGGGATTCCGGGGAGCTGTTTTTT.

The chain carries TRBV27 and TRBJ2-6, with TRBD1 matching 7 bases. The CDR3 loop spans 16 amino acids. Germline-derived CDR1 and CDR2 are MNHEY and SMNVEV (reference sequence). V lost 5 bases to trimming and J lost 4 bases; unmatched junction nucleotides: 8. In DNA form, the CDR3 reads TGTGCCAGCAGTCCCCAGAGGGGGCGAGGGGCCAACGTCCTGACTTTC. Amino acid sequence: CASSPQRGRGANVLTF.

This sequence joins TRBV7-2 and TRBJ1-1; no definite D call. This CDR3 has 11 amino acids. The V end lost 4 bases, the J end lost 7 bases, and 7 bases lay between the germline ends. Germline assignment: CDR1 SGHTA and CDR2 FQGNSA. The CDR3 is CASSYYYEAFF. The CDR3 nucleotides read TGTGCCAGCAGCTATTATTATGAAGCTTTCTTT.

The chain uses TRBV7-3 and TRBJ2-2; no reliable D call. The V gene's germline CDR1 is SGHTA and CDR2 FQGTGA. Trimming took off 5 bases at V and 1 base at J, with 8 bases between the two ends. The CDR3 contains 14 residues. CDR3 sequence reads: CASSPLRNTGELFF. In DNA form, the CDR3 reads TGTGCCAGCAGCCCACTGAGGAACACCGGGGAGCTGTTTTTT.

The chain employs TRBV10-1 and TRBJ2-3; 7 positions agree with TRBD1. The germline V gene has CDR1 WNHNN and CDR2 SYGVQD (reference sequence). This CDR3 is 16 amino acids long. V shed 3 bases and J 1 base; nucleotides not matched to a gene: 7. The CDR3 region has the DNA TGCGCCAGCAGTGATACTACCGGGACAGGCACAGATACGCAGTATTTT. This codes for CASSDTTGTGTDTQYF.